The next 2 T cell receptor beta chains were all read from a single sample in a study of a mutant IDH1 vaccine in newly diagnosed glioma. Antigens of these TCRs are unknown. The method was immunoSEQ multiplex PCR; TCRdb's version includes in-frame clones alone and lacks a portion of them. The sample has some 33,000 clones, just under 80% seen once. Time point described: week 11, during vaccination. Mutant IDH1 20-mer peptide, at 300 ug, made up each vaccine dose, with topical imiquimod. The sequences come from PBMCs, collected from a glioma patient whose treatment included an IDH1 peptide vaccine. The origin of the receptors is a man aged 30 to 39 with glioma.

The chain is built from TRBV30 and TRBJ2-5; tentative D call: TRBD2 (6 bases). Trimming shortened V by 8 bases and J by 7 bases, and 17 bases separated the two germline ends. CDR3 length equals 12 residues. The germline V gene has CDR1 GTSNPN and CDR2 SVGIG (reference sequence). DNA of the CDR3: TGTGCCATCGGGGGACCGGTGGGGACCCAGTACTTC. Its protein product is CAIGGPVGTQYF.

This chain connects TRBV29-1 to TRBJ2-3, with 12 bases that match TRBD1. The V segment lost 7 bases and the J segment 4 bases; nucleotides outside the gene matches: 6. Germline V gene sequence: CDR1 SQVTM, CDR2 ANQGSEA. This CDR3 is built from 14 residues. The CDR3 DNA follows: TGCAGCGCCACCCGGGACAGGGGGCCAGATACGCAGTATTTT. Protein: CSATRDRGPDTQYF.